Listed below are T cell receptor beta chains from one sample, sequenced in a study of T-cell reconstitution after alpha-beta-depleted transplantation in children. TCRdb called the PCR reads again in MiXCR, with one record for every CDR3 protein. This sample carries approximately 230,000 distinct CDR3 sequences, around 25% of them seen once, and the ten largest clones take roughly 5%. This material consisted of PBMCs, mostly from graft donor cells, taken 360 days after TCRalphabeta/CD19-depleted stem cell transplant. The receptors come from a female patient aged 2-10 years who had a stem cell transplant for congenital amegakaryocytic thrombocytopenia, so the T cells may come from the graft donor. Each CDR3 is given with its conserved first and last residue. The order of the fields is D gene, clone size, V gene, J gene, CDR3 protein, CDR3 DNA. A D gene is named only where the DNA matches it firmly. Not all rows give a size; the values are once, few, many and, for expanded clones, a class.

d_call: .
clone_size: .
v_call: TRBV21-1
j_call: TRBJ1-2
cdr3_aa: CASSKDGGYTF
cdr3_nt: TGTGCCAGCAGCAAAGATGGTGGCTACACCTTC

d_call: TRBD2
clone_size: .
v_call: TRBV20-1
j_call: TRBJ2-7
cdr3_aa: CSARGAGVGREQYF
cdr3_nt: TGCAGTGCTAGAGGAGCGGGAGTAGGTCGCGAGCAGTACTTC

d_call: .
clone_size: .
v_call: TRBV5-1
j_call: TRBJ2-3
cdr3_aa: CASTLFGPAGTDTQYF
cdr3_nt: TGCGCCAGCACCCTCTTCGGTCCAGCCGGCACAGATACGCAGTATTTT

d_call: TRBD1
clone_size: .
v_call: TRBV6-2/TRBV6-3
j_call: TRBJ1-2
cdr3_aa: CASRLGQGKGSVGYTF
cdr3_nt: TGTGCCAGCAGATTGGGACAGGGAAAAGGCAGCGTTGGCTACACCTTC

d_call: .
clone_size: .
v_call: TRBV7-9
j_call: TRBJ1-1
cdr3_aa: CASSEGQTNTEAFF
cdr3_nt: TGTGCCAGCAGCGAAGGACAGACGAACACTGAAGCTTTCTTT

d_call: .
clone_size: few
v_call: TRBV4-1
j_call: TRBJ2-1
cdr3_aa: CASSPMSWRGRSYNEQFF
cdr3_nt: TGCGCCAGCAGCCCCATGAGCTGGCGGGGGCGATCCTACAATGAGCAGTTCTTC

d_call: .
clone_size: .
v_call: TRBV12-3/TRBV12-4
j_call: TRBJ1-2
cdr3_aa: CASSLGGTNYGYTF
cdr3_nt: TGTGCCAGCAGTTTAGGGGGAACTAACTATGGCTACACCTTC

d_call: TRBD2
clone_size: many
v_call: TRBV9
j_call: TRBJ2-1
cdr3_aa: CASSPLAGYNEQFF
cdr3_nt: TGTGCCAGCAGTCCTCTAGCGGGGTACAATGAGCAGTTCTTC

d_call: .
clone_size: many
v_call: TRBV6-5
j_call: TRBJ2-7
cdr3_aa: CASSGGSSYEQYF
cdr3_nt: TGTGCCAGCAGCGGGGGAAGCTCCTACGAGCAGTACTTC

d_call: TRBD1
clone_size: .
v_call: TRBV6-5
j_call: TRBJ2-1
cdr3_aa: CASSYRDRDNEQFF
cdr3_nt: TGTGCCAGCAGTTACAGGGACAGGGACAATGAGCAGTTCTTC

d_call: .
clone_size: .
v_call: TRBV4-1
j_call: TRBJ2-5
cdr3_aa: CASSQFVGGAETQYF
cdr3_nt: TGCGCCAGCAGCCAGTTCGTGGGGGGCGCGGAGACCCAGTACTTC

d_call: .
clone_size: few
v_call: TRBV7-2
j_call: TRBJ2-7
cdr3_aa: CASSSPGYTYEQYF
cdr3_nt: TGTGCCAGCAGCTCGCCCGGGTATACTTACGAGCAGTACTTC

d_call: TRBD2
clone_size: .
v_call: TRBV7-9
j_call: TRBJ2-1
cdr3_aa: CASSGTGTSGREQFF
cdr3_nt: TGTGCCAGCAGCGGAACCGGGACTAGCGGACGCGAGCAGTTCTTC

d_call: .
clone_size: many
v_call: TRBV15
j_call: TRBJ2-1
cdr3_aa: CATGIVGEQFF
cdr3_nt: TGTGCCACCGGTATAGTTGGTGAGCAGTTCTTC

d_call: TRBD1
clone_size: .
v_call: TRBV20-1
j_call: TRBJ2-7
cdr3_aa: CSARGAGTGAGYEQYF
cdr3_nt: TGCAGTGCTAGAGGGGCCGGGACAGGGGCCGGGTACGAGCAGTACTTC

d_call: .
clone_size: few
v_call: TRBV15
j_call: TRBJ1-2
cdr3_aa: CATSRDPYGNYGYTF
cdr3_nt: TGTGCCACCAGCAGAGATCCTTACGGAAACTATGGCTACACCTTC

d_call: TRBD2
clone_size: .
v_call: TRBV7-8
j_call: TRBJ2-3
cdr3_aa: CASSQREVLTDTQYF
cdr3_nt: TGTGCCAGCAGCCAGCGGGAGGTCTTAACAGATACGCAGTATTTT

d_call: .
clone_size: many
v_call: TRBV7-2
j_call: TRBJ2-7
cdr3_aa: CASSLDGGTAIYEQYF
cdr3_nt: TGTGCCAGCAGCTTAGATGGGGGGACGGCAATCTACGAGCAGTACTTC

d_call: .
clone_size: few
v_call: TRBV29-1
j_call: TRBJ2-5
cdr3_aa: CSVFSPGPQETQYF
cdr3_nt: TGCAGCGTTTTTTCCCCAGGGCCCCAAGAGACCCAGTACTTC

d_call: TRBD1
clone_size: many
v_call: TRBV10-3
j_call: TRBJ2-5
cdr3_aa: CAIRAGQGETQYF
cdr3_nt: TGTGCCATCAGAGCGGGACAGGGAGAGACCCAGTACTTC

d_call: .
clone_size: .
v_call: TRBV5-6
j_call: TRBJ2-7
cdr3_aa: CASFQADLYEQYF
cdr3_nt: TGTGCCAGCTTTCAAGCGGATCTGTACGAGCAGTACTTC

d_call: .
clone_size: .
v_call: TRBV29-1
j_call: TRBJ2-1
cdr3_aa: CSVEDLQGRLHNEQFF
cdr3_nt: TGCAGCGTTGAAGATCTTCAGGGACGTCTACACAATGAGCAGTTCTTC

d_call: TRBD1
clone_size: few
v_call: TRBV28
j_call: TRBJ1-1
cdr3_aa: CASSGTGMTTEAFF
cdr3_nt: TGTGCCAGCAGCGGGACAGGGATGACCACTGAAGCTTTCTTT

d_call: .
clone_size: few
v_call: TRBV12-3/TRBV12-4
j_call: TRBJ1-3
cdr3_aa: CASSPISRTGNTIYF
cdr3_nt: TGTGCCAGCAGTCCCATCTCCAGAACTGGAAACACCATATATTTT